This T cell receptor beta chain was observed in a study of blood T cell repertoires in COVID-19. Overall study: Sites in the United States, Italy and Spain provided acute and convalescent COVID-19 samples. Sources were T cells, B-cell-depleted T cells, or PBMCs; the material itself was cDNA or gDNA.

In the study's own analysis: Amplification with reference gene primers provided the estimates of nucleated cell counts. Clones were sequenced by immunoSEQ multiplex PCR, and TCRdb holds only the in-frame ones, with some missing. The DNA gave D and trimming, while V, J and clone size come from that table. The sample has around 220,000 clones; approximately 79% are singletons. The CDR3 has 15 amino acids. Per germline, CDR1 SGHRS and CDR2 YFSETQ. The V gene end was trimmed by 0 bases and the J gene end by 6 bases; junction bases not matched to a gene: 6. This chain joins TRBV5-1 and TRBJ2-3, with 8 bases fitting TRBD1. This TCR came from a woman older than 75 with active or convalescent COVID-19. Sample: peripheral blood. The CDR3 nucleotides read TGCGCCAGCAGCTTGGAGGGCAGGGGGCCTGATACGCAGTATTTT. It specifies CASSLEGRGPDTQYF.